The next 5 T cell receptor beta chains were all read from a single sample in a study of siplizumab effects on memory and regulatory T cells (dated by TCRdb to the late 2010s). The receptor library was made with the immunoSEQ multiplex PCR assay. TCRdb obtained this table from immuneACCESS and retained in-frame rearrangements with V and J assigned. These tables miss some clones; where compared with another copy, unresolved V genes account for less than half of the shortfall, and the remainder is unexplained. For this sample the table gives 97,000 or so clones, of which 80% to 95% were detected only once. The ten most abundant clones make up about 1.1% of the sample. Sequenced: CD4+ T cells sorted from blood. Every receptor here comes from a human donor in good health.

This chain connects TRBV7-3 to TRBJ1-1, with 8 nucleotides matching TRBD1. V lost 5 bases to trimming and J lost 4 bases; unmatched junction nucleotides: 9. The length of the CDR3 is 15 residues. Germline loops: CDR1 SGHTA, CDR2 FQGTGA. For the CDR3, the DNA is TGTGCCAGCAGCGGTTCAGGGGGCGAGGGCACTGAAGCTTTCTTT. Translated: CASSGSGGEGTEAFF.

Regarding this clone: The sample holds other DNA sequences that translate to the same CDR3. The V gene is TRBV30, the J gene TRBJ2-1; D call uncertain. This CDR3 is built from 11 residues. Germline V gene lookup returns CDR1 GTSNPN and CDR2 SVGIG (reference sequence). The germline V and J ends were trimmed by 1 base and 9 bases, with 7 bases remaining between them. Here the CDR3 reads CAWSGLGEQFF. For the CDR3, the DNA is TGTGCCTGGAGTGGACTTGGTGAGCAGTTCTTC. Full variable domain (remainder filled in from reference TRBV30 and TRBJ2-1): SQTIHQWPATLVQPVGSPLSLECTVEGTSNPNLYWYRQAAGRGLQLLFYSVGIGQISSEVPQNLSASRPQDRQFILSSKKLLLSDSGFYLCAWSGLGEQFFGPGTRLTVL.

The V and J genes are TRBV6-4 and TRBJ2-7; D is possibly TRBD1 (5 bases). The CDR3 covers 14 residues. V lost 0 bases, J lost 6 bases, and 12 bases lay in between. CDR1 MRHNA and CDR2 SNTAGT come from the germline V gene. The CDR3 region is CASSDSLWQGEQYF. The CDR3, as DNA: TGTGCCAGCAGTGACTCGTTATGGCAGGGCGAGCAGTACTTC.

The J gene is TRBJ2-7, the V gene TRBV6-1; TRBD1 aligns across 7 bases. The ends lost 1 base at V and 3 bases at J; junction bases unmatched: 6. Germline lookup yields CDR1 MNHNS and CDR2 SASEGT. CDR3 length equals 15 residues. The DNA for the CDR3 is TGTGCCAGCAGTGAAGGACAGGGTGGAGTCTACGAGCAGTACTTC. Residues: CASSEGQGGVYEQYF.

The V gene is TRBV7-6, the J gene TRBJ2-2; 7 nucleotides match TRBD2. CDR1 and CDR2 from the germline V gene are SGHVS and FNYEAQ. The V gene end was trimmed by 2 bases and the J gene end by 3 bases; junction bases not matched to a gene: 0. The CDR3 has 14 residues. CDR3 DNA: TGTGCCAGCAGCTTACGGGGGGACACCGGGGAGCTGTTTTTT. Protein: CASSLRGDTGELFF.